This T cell receptor beta chain was identified during a study of T cells after somatic rescue of genetic block (dated by TCRdb to the early 2020s). Some background on the complete study: What the study looked at was long-term robustness, specifically in a T-cell system that came about through somatic rescue of a genetic block in T-cell development.

From the cysteine through the phenylalanine, the CDR3 covers 13 amino acids. The retained sequence is limited to the CDR3, 39 bases, with the frame set at the first base. Via the germline V gene, CDR1 is SNHLY and CDR2 FYNNEI. The germline V end is reduced by 7 bases and the J end by 6 bases; junction bases left unmatched: 8. Concerning this clone itself: The antigen it recognizes is unknown. Base qualities were left out, and no much larger clone turns up one base away.

Library prep was done by the immunoSEQ multiplex PCR assay. In its TCRdb copy, this immuneACCESS table keeps in-frame sequences only and misses some clones. Where compared with another copy, unresolved V genes explain less than half of these, and the others have no known cause. The sample contains 85,000 to 90,000 clones, 85% to 90% of them found a single time. 1.6% of the sample belongs to the ten largest clones. The TCR sequence derives from a woman aged 18-29 years. Recombination linked TRBV2 to TRBJ2-7, with 8 central nucleotides matching TRBD2. The sequenced sample was peripheral blood mononuclear cells (PBMCs). The DNA is TGTGCCAGCACTCCGGGACTAGGACTCGAGCAGTACTTC. Translated, this gives CASTPGLGLEQYF.